This TCR beta chain was obtained from a study of human T cells and chemical hapten exposure. As for the study in general: Application of 0.01% DPC to the upper back was done by patch test, with a reading at 6 days.

As regards this clonotype: Antigen specificity is unknown.

The study's findings and limits: Controls had significantly fewer large CDR3 similarity clusters than were formed by expanded TCRs. With regard to DPC sensitization, TCRs above 1 in 1000 frequency did not change.

MiXCR, run by TCRdb on the RACE reads, gives a single entry per CDR3 protein. This table holds 55,000 to 75,000 distinct CDR3 sequences, about an eighth found once. The CDR3 contains 16 residues. Looked up from germline, CDR1 is SGHDT and CDR2 is YYEEEE. Deletions cut 0 bases from V and 2 bases from J, with 11 bases between. Time point given: patch test 3, about 24 weeks after DPC sensitization. This sample's treatment: therapeutic diphenylcyclopropenone sensitization with weekly scalp DPC. People who gave samples had alopecia, were 18 to 70 years old, and were suitable for DPC. Sequenced here: whole blood, sampled in connection with sensitization to the hapten diphenylcyclopropenone (DPC). V usage is TRBV5-6 and J usage is TRBJ1-4; D unclear. This receptor was taken from a man in his thirties or forties with alopecia areata. Some clones in this sample may be carry-over from other donors' samples. CDR3 nucleotide sequence: TGTGCCAGCAGCTTGGAGACGTTAGCGACTAATGAAAAACTGTTTTTT. Its translation is CASSLETLATNEKLFF.